This T cell receptor (beta chain) was recovered during a study of control samples from healthy donors and cancer patients. The method was immunoSEQ multiplex PCR; TCRdb's version includes in-frame clones alone and lacks a portion of them. Of 150,000 to 200,000 clones listed, around nine tenths were seen once; the top ten hold roughly 1.3%. Trimming removed 3 bases from V and 1 base from J; junction bases left unmatched: 3. CDR3 size: 14 residues. Germline-derived CDR1 and CDR2 are SGHRS and YFSETQ. The chain recombines TRBV5-1 with TRBJ1-1; TRBD1 matches at 7 bases. This receptor was obtained from a man aged 25-45 years in good health. The specimen was blood. The CDR3 region has the DNA TGCGCCAGCAGCTGGGACAGAAGGAACACTGAAGCTTTCTTT. Amino acid sequence: CASSWDRRNTEAFF.